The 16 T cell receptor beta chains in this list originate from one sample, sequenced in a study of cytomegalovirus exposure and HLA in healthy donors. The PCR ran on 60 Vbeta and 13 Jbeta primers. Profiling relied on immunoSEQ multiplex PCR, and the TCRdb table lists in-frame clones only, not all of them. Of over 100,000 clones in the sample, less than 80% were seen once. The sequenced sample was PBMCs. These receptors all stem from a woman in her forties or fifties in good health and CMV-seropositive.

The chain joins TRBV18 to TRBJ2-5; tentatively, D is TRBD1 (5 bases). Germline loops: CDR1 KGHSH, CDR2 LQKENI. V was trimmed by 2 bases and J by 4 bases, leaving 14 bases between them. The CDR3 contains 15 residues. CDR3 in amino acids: CASSPDQGRAETQYF. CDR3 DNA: TGTGCCAGCTCACCAGACCAGGGTAGGGCAGAGACCCAGTACTTC.

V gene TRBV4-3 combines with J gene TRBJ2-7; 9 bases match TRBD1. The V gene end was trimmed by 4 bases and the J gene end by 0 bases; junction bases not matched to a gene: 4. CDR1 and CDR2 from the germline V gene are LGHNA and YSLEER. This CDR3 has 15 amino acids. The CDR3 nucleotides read TGCGCCAGCAGCCCACGGACAGGGGACTCCTACGAGCAGTACTTC. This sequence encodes CASSPRTGDSYEQYF.

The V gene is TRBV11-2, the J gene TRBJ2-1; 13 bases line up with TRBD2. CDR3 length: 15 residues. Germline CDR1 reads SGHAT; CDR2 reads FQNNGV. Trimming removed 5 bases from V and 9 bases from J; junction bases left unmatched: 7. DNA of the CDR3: TGTGCCAGCAGCCCCGGACTAGCGGGAGCCAGTGAGCAGTTCTTC. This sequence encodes CASSPGLAGASEQFF.

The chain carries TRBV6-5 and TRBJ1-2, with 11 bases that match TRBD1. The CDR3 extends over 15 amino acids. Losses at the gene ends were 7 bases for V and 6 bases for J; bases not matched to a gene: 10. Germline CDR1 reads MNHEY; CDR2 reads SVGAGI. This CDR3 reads CASTYGGGQGDGYTF. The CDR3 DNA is TGTGCCAGCACGTACGGAGGGGGACAGGGGGATGGCTACACCTTC.

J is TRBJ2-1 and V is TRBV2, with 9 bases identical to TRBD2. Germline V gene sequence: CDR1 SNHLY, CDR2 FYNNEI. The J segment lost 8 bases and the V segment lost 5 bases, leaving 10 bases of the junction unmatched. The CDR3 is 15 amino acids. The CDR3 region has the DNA TGTGCCAGCAGTAGGGAAGCGGGAGGTTGGCATGAGCAGTTCTTC. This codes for CASSREAGGWHEQFF.

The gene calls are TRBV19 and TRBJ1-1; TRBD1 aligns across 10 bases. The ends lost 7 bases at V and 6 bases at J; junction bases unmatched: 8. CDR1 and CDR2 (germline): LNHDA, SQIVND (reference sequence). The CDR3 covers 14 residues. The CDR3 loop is CASNLPGQGSEAFF. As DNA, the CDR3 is TGTGCCAGTAATCTACCGGGACAGGGGTCTGAAGCTTTCTTT.

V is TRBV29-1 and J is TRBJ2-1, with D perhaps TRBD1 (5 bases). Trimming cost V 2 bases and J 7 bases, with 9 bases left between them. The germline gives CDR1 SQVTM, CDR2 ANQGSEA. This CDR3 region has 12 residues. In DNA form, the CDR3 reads TGCAGCGTTGAAAGGGGCCTTAATGAGCAGTTCTTC. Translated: CSVERGLNEQFF.

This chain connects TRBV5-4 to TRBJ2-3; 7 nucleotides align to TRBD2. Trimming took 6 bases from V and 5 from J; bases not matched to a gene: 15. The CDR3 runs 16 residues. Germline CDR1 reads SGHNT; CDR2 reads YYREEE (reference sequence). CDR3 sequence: CASTSGGEIFGDTQYF. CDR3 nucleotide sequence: TGTGCCAGCACCTCTGGGGGGGAAATTTTTGGAGATACGCAGTATTTT.

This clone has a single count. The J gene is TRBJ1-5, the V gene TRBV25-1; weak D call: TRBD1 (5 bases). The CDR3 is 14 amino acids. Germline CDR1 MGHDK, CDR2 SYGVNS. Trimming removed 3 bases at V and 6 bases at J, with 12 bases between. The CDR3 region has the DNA TGTGCCAGCAGTGAGGGGGGAGCAAGTCAGCCCCAGCATTTT. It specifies CASSEGGASQPQHF.

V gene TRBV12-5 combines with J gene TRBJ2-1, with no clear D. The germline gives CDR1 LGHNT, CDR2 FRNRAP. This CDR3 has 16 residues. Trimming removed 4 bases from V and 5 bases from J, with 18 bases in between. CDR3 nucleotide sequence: TGTGCTAGTGGTTCGCGCCTCCCCTTGCGGCACAATGAGCAGTTCTTC. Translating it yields CASGSRLPLRHNEQFF.

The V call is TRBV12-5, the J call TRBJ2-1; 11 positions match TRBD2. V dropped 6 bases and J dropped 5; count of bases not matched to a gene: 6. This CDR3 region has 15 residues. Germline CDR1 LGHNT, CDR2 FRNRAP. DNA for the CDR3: TGTGCTAGTGGACCCGGGACTAGCGGCAACAATGAGCAGTTCTTC. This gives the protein CASGPGTSGNNEQFF.

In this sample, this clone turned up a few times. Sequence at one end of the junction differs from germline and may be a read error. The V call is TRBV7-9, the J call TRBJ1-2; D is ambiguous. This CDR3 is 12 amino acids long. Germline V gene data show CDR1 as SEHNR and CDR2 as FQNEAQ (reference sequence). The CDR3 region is CSSSSLGVGYTF. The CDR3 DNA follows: TGTTCCAGCAGCTCGCTCGGGGTAGGCTACACCTTC.

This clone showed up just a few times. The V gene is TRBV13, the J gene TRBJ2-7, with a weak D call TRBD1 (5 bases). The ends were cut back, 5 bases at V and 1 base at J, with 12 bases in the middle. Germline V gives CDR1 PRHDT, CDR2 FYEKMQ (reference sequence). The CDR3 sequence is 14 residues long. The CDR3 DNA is TGTGCCAGCAGCCCCGACAGACTTTCCTACGAGCAGTACTTC. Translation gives CASSPDRLSYEQYF.

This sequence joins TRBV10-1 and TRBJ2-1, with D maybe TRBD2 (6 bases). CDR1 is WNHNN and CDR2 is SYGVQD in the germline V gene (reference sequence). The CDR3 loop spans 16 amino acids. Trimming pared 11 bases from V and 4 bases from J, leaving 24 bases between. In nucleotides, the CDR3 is TGCGCCCAGCAGAGGTCTAGCGTTAAAGGGTACAATGAGCAGTTCTTC. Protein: CAQQRSSVKGYNEQFF.

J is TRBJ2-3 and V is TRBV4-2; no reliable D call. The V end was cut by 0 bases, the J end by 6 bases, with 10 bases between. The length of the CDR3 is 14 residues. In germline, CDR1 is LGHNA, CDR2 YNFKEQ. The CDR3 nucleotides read TGTGCCAGCAGCCAAGAGTACGACTCTGATACGCAGTATTTT. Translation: CASSQEYDSDTQYF.

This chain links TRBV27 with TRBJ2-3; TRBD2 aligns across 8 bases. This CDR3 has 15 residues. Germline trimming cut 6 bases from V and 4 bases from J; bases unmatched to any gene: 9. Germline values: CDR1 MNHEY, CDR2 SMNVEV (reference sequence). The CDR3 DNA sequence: TGTGCCAGCAGCCCCGGGACTAGTGGTTCAGATACGCAGTATTTT. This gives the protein CASSPGTSGSDTQYF.